Following are 5 T cell receptor beta chains from one sample sequenced in a study of blood T cell repertoires in COVID-19 (dated by TCRdb to 2018 to 2020). Receptor libraries were prepared by the immunoSEQ multiplex PCR assay. The clones in this table, taken by TCRdb from immuneACCESS, are in-frame only. Not every clone is retained; where verified, under half of the shortfall comes from an unresolved V gene, and the cause of the rest is unknown. Within this sample are roughly 150,000 clones, with 84% of them counted one time only. Around 2.7% of the sample lies in the top ten. What was sequenced was peripheral blood. The origin of the receptors is a woman of 80 years or more with COVID-19, enrolled during active disease.

This chain uses TRBV4-2 with TRBJ2-1; the D gene is possibly TRBD1 (6 bases). The CDR3 extends over 14 amino acids. CDR1 is LGHNA, CDR2 YNFKEQ, per germline. The V end lost 3 bases, the J end lost 4 bases, and 10 bases lay between the germline ends. The DNA for the CDR3 is TGTGCCAGCAGCCATAGGACAGCTTACAATGAGCAGTTCTTC. Its translation: CASSHRTAYNEQFF.

This clone was seen only a few times. V and J are TRBV6-5 and TRBJ2-2, with TRBD2 identical over 8 bases. The CDR3 length is 16 residues. CDR1 and CDR2 (germline): MNHEY, SVGAGI. Trimming removed 2 bases from V and 0 bases from J; junction bases left unmatched: 2. CDR3 nucleotides: TGTGCCAGCAGTTACCGGGGACTAGCGAACACCGGGGAGCTGTTTTTT. Its translation is CASSYRGLANTGELFF.

This clone showed up just a few times. The chain couples TRBV29-1 to TRBJ2-2, with 11 bases that match TRBD2. CDR1 is SQVTM, CDR2 ANQGSEA, per germline. The J segment lost 6 bases and the V segment lost 6 bases, leaving 9 bases of the junction unmatched. The CDR3 contains 15 residues. The DNA of the CDR3 is TGCAGCGTGAGAGCTAGCGGGGGGCTAGCCGGGGAGCTGTTTTTT. Its protein product is CSVRASGGLAGELFF.

The chain joins TRBV10-1 to TRBJ2-7; 13 bases map to TRBD2. The V segment lost 5 bases and the J segment 7 bases; nucleotides outside the gene matches: 8. The CDR3 loop spans 15 amino acids. The germline gives CDR1 WNHNN, CDR2 SYGVQD (reference sequence). CDR3 DNA: TGCGCCAGCAGTCCAGGACTAGCGGGGGCGAAAGAGCAGTACTTC. It is translated as CASSPGLAGAKEQYF.

The chain couples TRBV6-5 to TRBJ1-2; 7 bases align to TRBD1. After removal of 4 bases from V and 4 bases from J, the junction contained 6 bases not matched to a gene. Germline values: CDR1 MNHEY, CDR2 SVGAGI. The CDR3 sequence is 14 residues long. This chain's CDR3 is CASSSTGSGYGYTF. In DNA form, the CDR3 reads TGTGCCAGCAGTTCGACAGGGAGCGGCTATGGCTACACCTTC.